The clone carrying this T cell receptor (beta chain) was counted at least ten times. No antigen is known for it. The CDR3 loop spans 12 amino acids. Germline CDR1 SGDLS, CDR2 YYNGEE. The V and J ends lost 5 bases and 7 bases, in that order; junction bases with no gene match: 6. As TCR cDNA was made by 5'RACE template switching, a universal primer site and UMIs were added. TCRdb used MiXCR to reprocess the 5' RACE reads, holding one entry per CDR3 protein. Of 360,000 or so distinct CDR3 sequences in the sample, about 9.9% were seen once. The data derive from a study of T cells after yellow fever vaccination. Whole-study results and caveats: A large majority of primary-vaccination clones showed up again after the booster (around 95% CD4, roughly 91% CD8).

This clonotype originated in a man aged 18 to 35 who received the YFV17D yellow fever vaccine. This material consisted of PBMCs, taken on the day of the first yellow fever vaccination. The chain combines TRBV9 with TRBJ2-7, with TRBD1 matching 7 bases. Written as DNA, the CDR3 is TGTGCCAGCAGTACAGGGGCAAGGGAGCAGTACTTC. Amino acid sequence: CASSTGAREQYF.